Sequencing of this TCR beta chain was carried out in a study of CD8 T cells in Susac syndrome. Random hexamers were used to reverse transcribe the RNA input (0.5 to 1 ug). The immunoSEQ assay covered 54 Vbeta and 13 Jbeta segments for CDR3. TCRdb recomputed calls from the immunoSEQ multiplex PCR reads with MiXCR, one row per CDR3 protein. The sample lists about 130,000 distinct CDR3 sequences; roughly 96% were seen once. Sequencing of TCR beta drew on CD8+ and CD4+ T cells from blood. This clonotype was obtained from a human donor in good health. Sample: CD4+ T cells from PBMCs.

The CDR3 loop reads CASSLSQGPTSRETQYF. CDR3 in DNA: TGTGCCAGCAGTTTATCGCAGGGCCCCACATCTAGAGAGACCCAGTACTTC. The V and J genes are TRBV28 and TRBJ2-5; D possibly corresponds to TRBD1 (5 bases). The CDR3 contains 17 residues. CDR1 MDHEN and CDR2 SYDVKM come from the germline V gene. V lost 1 base, J lost 4 bases, and 19 bases lay in between.